Presented here are 16 T cell receptor beta chains from one specimen sequenced in a study of T cells after yellow fever vaccination (dated by TCRdb to 2018 to 2020). The meaning of the sample's treatment or condition label: live attenuated yellow fever vaccine strain. Library method: 5' RACE. Sequencing instrument: Illumina HiSeq 2500. TCRdb reworked the public reads: Q25 trimming with fastp, MiXCR clone assembly, productive beta chains retained. Rows are combined by CDR3 protein, so each entry shows the most common genes and DNA. The sample table records 500,000 to 650,000 distinct CDR3 sequences; 9% to 15% of these occur just once. The ten biggest clones cover under 15% of the sample. This sample comprised PBMCs, obtained on the day of the yellow fever booster vaccination. The receptors stem from a man aged 25-40 years who received the YFV17D yellow fever vaccine.

In its sample, this clonotype was seen a few times. This chain links TRBV6-1 with TRBJ2-7; 9 positions agree with TRBD1. After removal of 5 bases from V and 9 bases from J, the junction contained 8 bases not matched to a gene. The CDR3 length is 13 residues. Germline CDR1 is MNHNS and CDR2 is SASEGT. As DNA, the CDR3 is TGTGCCAGCAGTAAACAGGGGGCAGGCGGGCAGTACTTC. Encoded protein: CASSKQGAGGQYF.

This clonotype has just a few counts. The CDR3 reads CASSTAQGVSSNQPQHF. The CDR3 nucleotides read TGTGCCAGCAGTACCGCACAGGGGGTCTCTAGCAATCAGCCCCAGCATTTT. The V call is TRBV12-3 or TRBV12-4, the J call TRBJ1-5; TRBD1 matches 8 bases. There are 17 residues in the CDR3. With 5 bases clipped from V and 0 bases from J, the junction kept 9 bases outside the gene matches.

The gene calls are TRBV24-1 and TRBJ2-1; D not certain. Trimming pared 4 bases from V and 0 bases from J, leaving 12 bases between. Germline assignment: CDR1 KGHDR and CDR2 SFDVKD. The CDR3 length is 16 residues. CDR3 region: CATSERQKSSYNEQFF. CDR3 nucleotides: TGTGCCACCAGTGAGAGACAAAAGAGCTCCTACAATGAGCAGTTCTTC.

This chain joins TRBV9 and TRBJ1-2; possible D gene TRBD1, 6 bases. The length of the CDR3 is 12 residues. Deletions cut 2 bases from V and 7 bases from J, with 9 bases between. Germline V lookup: CDR1 SGDLS, CDR2 YYNGEE. The CDR3 here is CASSVAGAGYTF. Here the CDR3 DNA reads TGTGCCAGCAGCGTTGCAGGGGCTGGCTACACCTTC. The whole variable domain, filled in from reference TRBV9 and TRBJ1-2, reads DSGVTQTPKHLITATGQRVTLRCSPRSGDLSVYWYQQSLDQGLQFLIQYYNGEERAKGNILERFSAQQFPDLHSELNLSSLELGDSALYFCASSVAGAGYTFGSGTRLTVV.

The table lists this clonotype with a few counts. The chain joins TRBV11-2 to TRBJ2-1; D may be TRBD2 (6 bases). CDR1 SGHAT and CDR2 FQNNGV come from the germline V gene. The CDR3 sequence is 15 residues long. The V gene lost 4 bases and the J gene lost 4 bases, with 14 bases spanning the gap. CDR3: CASSSTTRGYNEQFF. As DNA, the CDR3 is TGTGCCAGCAGCTCAACGACTAGGGGTTACAATGAGCAGTTCTTC.

Many counts were recorded for this clonotype. V gene TRBV9 combines with J gene TRBJ2-2; D unclear. The germline CDR1 and CDR2 sequences are SGDLS and YYNGEE. V lost 3 bases and J lost 3, with 9 bases in between. This CDR3 has 14 residues. The CDR3 DNA reads as TGTGCCAGCAGCGAGAACTTCTACACCGGGGAGCTGTTTTTT. Translation: CASSENFYTGELFF.

There are a few counts of this clonotype. The limits of the CDR3 on the DNA are not certain, so only TCRdb's listed CDR3 is given. This chain connects TRBV27 to TRBJ2-7; TRBD2, the table's D call, was not compared with the DNA. The CDR3 is 14 amino acids long, termini counted. Germline V gives CDR1 MNHEY, CDR2 SMNVEV (reference sequence). The CDR3 sequence is CASSLAQASYEQYF.

V gene TRBV11-2 combines with J gene TRBJ2-6; 8 bases match TRBD1. The J segment lost 2 bases and the V segment lost 2 bases, leaving 8 bases of the junction unmatched. Germline V gene data show CDR1 as SGHAT and CDR2 as FQNNGV. The CDR3 runs 18 residues. CDR3 in amino acids: CASSLQGATRTGANVLTF. The CDR3 DNA reads as TGTGCCAGCAGCTTACAGGGGGCGACACGCACTGGGGCCAACGTCCTGACTTTC.

This clonotype was counted a few times. This sequence joins TRBV7-2 and TRBJ2-5; tentatively, D is TRBD2 (6 bases). The CDR3 has 14 residues. With 5 bases removed from V and 4 bases from J, the gap between germline ends came to 14 bases. The V gene's germline CDR1 is SGHTA and CDR2 FQGNSA. CDR3 residues: CASSLSGWGETQYF. The CDR3, as DNA: TGTGCCAGCAGCCTTAGCGGTTGGGGAGAGACCCAGTACTTC. Looking up the rest from reference TRBV7-2 and TRBJ2-5 gives the full variable domain: GAGVSQSPSNKVTEKGKDVELRCDPISGHTALYWYRQSLGQGLEFLIYFQGNSAPDKSGLPSDRFSAERTGGSVSTLTIQRTQQEDSAVYLCASSLSGWGETQYFGPGTRLLVL.

The genes are TRBV4-1 and TRBJ1-1; 9 positions match TRBD1. The CDR3 totals 20 residues. With 4 bases clipped from V and 0 bases from J, the junction kept 18 bases outside the gene matches. Looked up from germline, CDR1 is MGHRA and CDR2 is YSYEKL. DNA of the CDR3: TGCGCCAGCAGCCGTATGAGGGTGGGAGACAGGGGGGTTGTGAACACTGAAGCTTTCTTT. It yields the protein CASSRMRVGDRGVVNTEAFF.

This clonotype was recorded a few times. This chain links TRBV5-1 with TRBJ2-3; 8 bases are shared with TRBD2. The CDR3 contains 14 residues. V was clipped by 5 bases and J by 4 bases; unmatched bases: 6. Germline loops: CDR1 SGHRS, CDR2 YFSETQ. Here the CDR3 DNA reads TGCGCCAGCAGAAGGAGCGGGAGCTCAGATACGCAGTATTTT. Its protein is CASRRSGSSDTQYF.

This clonotype was picked up a small number of times. The chain links TRBV20-1 to TRBJ2-7, with 15 bases identical to TRBD2. V was clipped by 6 bases and J by 6 bases; unmatched bases: 12. The CDR3 covers 16 residues. The germline V gene has CDR1 DFQATT and CDR2 SNEGSKA (reference sequence). The CDR3 bases are TGCAGTGCAACCATTATGGGACTAGCGGGAGGTCCCGAGCAGTACTTC. Protein: CSATIMGLAGGPEQYF.

This clonotype was observed a handful of times. This chain connects TRBV30 to TRBJ2-1, with D uncertain. The CDR3 has 11 residues. The V end lost 5 bases, the J end lost 7 bases, and 9 bases lay between the germline ends. From germline, CDR1 is GTSNPN and CDR2 SVGIG (reference sequence). DNA of the CDR3: TGTGCCTGGGGCCTGAATAATGAGCAGTTCTTC. It specifies CAWGLNNEQFF.

This clonotype was recorded a few times. The chain uses TRBV7-2 and TRBJ1-6, with D unresolved. Trimming took 5 bases from V and 10 from J, leaving 12 bases between them. Germline V gives CDR1 SGHTA, CDR2 FQGNSA. CDR3 size: 13 residues. The CDR3 DNA is TGTGCCAGCAGCCCCCGGGAGGGCTCACCCCTCCACTTT. Translation gives CASSPREGSPLHF.

The rearrangement joins TRBV10-2 to TRBJ2-5, with TRBD1 matching over 9 bases. Germline V CDR1 and CDR2: WSHSY, SAAADI. The V gene end was trimmed by 4 bases and the J gene end by 4 bases; junction bases not matched to a gene: 7. The length of the CDR3 is 15 residues. For the CDR3, the DNA is TGCGCCAGCAGTGGTGGGACAGGGTTGATAGAGACCCAGTACTTC. This translates into CASSGGTGLIETQYF.

The genes are TRBV5-1 and TRBJ2-2; 8 bases align to TRBD1. This CDR3 is 19 amino acids long. CDR1 and CDR2 (germline): SGHRS, YFSETQ. J was trimmed by 0 bases and V by 0 bases; bases with no gene match: 10. The CDR3 nucleotides read TGCGCCAGCAGCTTGGGCCCAGGGGGCCTTTCCGCGAACACCGGGGAGCTGTTTTTT. It encodes CASSLGPGGLSANTGELFF. Together with reference TRBV5-1 and TRBJ2-2, the CDR3 gives the full variable domain: KAGVTQTPRYLIKTRGQQVTLSCSPISGHRSVSWYQQTPGQGLQFLFEYFSETQRNKGNFPGRFSGRQFSNSRSEMNVSTLELGDSALYLCASSLGPGGLSANTGELFFGEGSRLTVL.